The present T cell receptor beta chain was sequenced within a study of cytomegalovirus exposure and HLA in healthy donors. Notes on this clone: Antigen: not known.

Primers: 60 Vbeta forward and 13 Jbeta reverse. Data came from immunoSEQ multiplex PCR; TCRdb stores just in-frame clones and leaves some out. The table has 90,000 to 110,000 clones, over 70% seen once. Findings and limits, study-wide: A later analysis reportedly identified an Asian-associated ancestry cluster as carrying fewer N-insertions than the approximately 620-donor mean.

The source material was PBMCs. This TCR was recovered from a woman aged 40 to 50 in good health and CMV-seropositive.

CDR3 coding DNA: TGCGCCAGCAGCCAAGGAGTAGTAGGAGGGAACACTGAAGCTTTCTTT. This gives the protein CASSQGVVGGNTEAFF. The chain joins TRBV4-3 to TRBJ1-1; no reliable D call. Between the trimmed V and J ends, which lost 1 base and 1 base, there was a span of 13 bases. CDR1 LGHNA and CDR2 YSLEER come from the germline V gene. The CDR3 consists of 16 residues.